This T cell receptor beta chain originates from a study of cytomegalovirus exposure and HLA in healthy donors. Study-level background: HLA-typed donors were the source of about 90 million unique TCRs held in an early data release.

All the people who gave samples were healthy bone marrow donors. This clone was seen a few times. Its antigen remains unidentified. The length of the CDR3 is 15 residues. Germline values: CDR1 SGHRS, CDR2 YFSETQ. The ends were cut back, 4 bases at V and 8 bases at J, with 21 bases in the middle. Study-level points and caveats: Most TCR sequences proved rare, with some public TCRs found in many donors. In a later analysis, V- and J-gene trimming of beta chains associated with a DCLRE1C missense variant, replicated independently.

60 Vbeta and 13 Jbeta primers were used in PCR. Here immunoSEQ multiplex PCR was the method, and the copy in TCRdb shows in-frame clones only, minus some. The table shows under 95,000 clones, with around 79% occurring only once. The chain carries TRBV5-1 and TRBJ1-2; possibly TRBD1 for D (6 bases). This TCR was recovered from a woman between 40 and 50 years old in good health and CMV-seropositive. Specimen: PBMCs. The CDR3 DNA follows: TGCGCCAGCAGCCCCCGGACAGATTTCCCGGGAGGCTACACCTTC. It translates to CASSPRTDFPGGYTF.